This T cell receptor beta chain is drawn from a study of shared clonotypes between healthy human individuals. Measured with immunoSEQ multiplex PCR; TCRdb has only the in-frame clones, and not every one. The top ten hold 0.35% to 0.5% of the sample, which has 2.3 million or so clones, over 85% seen once. Between the trimmed V and J ends, which lost 0 bases and 3 bases, there was a span of 10 bases. The CDR3 spans 15 residues. Germline CDR1 reads SGHDT; CDR2 reads YYEEEE. Sequenced input: naive CD4+ T cells from PBMCs. The sample's subset: CD45RA+ positively selected. The clonotype originates from a man younger than 30 in good health. Some clones in this sample may be carry-over from other donors' samples. This chain uses TRBV5-6 with TRBJ2-1, with TRBD1 as a possible D gene (6 bases). CDR3 bases: TGTGCCAGCAGCTTGGGACAGGTAATCTACAATGAGCAGTTCTTC. This codes for CASSLGQVIYNEQFF.